This passage covers 26 T cell receptor beta chains from one sample sequenced in a study of blood T cell repertoires in COVID-19. Data came from immunoSEQ multiplex PCR; TCRdb stores just in-frame clones and leaves some out. The repertoire holds roughly 380,000 clones, approximately 89% seen once, with 1.5% to 1.7% in the top ten. The sequenced sample was peripheral blood. Receptors originate from a middle-aged woman with COVID-19, enrolled during active disease.

The chain joins TRBV5-6 to TRBJ2-1, with D uncertain. Germline V lookup: CDR1 SGHDT, CDR2 YYEEEE. This CDR3 spans 13 amino acids. V was pared by 0 bases and J by 5 bases, with 6 bases between. CDR3 coding DNA: TGTGCCAGCAGCTTGGGCTATCACAATGAGCAGTTCTTC. Protein product: CASSLGYHNEQFF. Complete variable domain (other parts from reference TRBV5-6 and TRBJ2-1): DAGVTQSPTHLIKTRGQQVTLRCSPKSGHDTVSWYQQALGQGPQFIFQYYEEEERQRGNFPDRFSGHQFPNYSSELNVNALLLGDSALYLCASSLGYHNEQFFGPGTRLTVL.

The V call is TRBV29-1, the J call TRBJ1-2, with no clear D. Trimming stripped 2 bases from V and 7 bases from J, with 17 bases between. Germline V gene lookup returns CDR1 SQVTM and CDR2 ANQGSEA. The CDR3 consists of 14 residues. CDR3 bases: TGCAGCGTTGAAAGGAGGGAGGATGAGGGTGGCTACACCTTC. Protein: CSVERREDEGGYTF.

With respect to this clone: The same CDR3 can be traced to other DNA sequences in this sample. In DNA, the CDR3 is TGCGCCAGCAGCTCCCGGGACAGGGATTCACCCCTCCACTTT. It codes for CASSSRDRDSPLHF. V and J are TRBV5-1 and TRBJ1-6; TRBD1 agrees at 9 bases. Germline V gene data show CDR1 as SGHRS and CDR2 as YFSETQ. V lost 3 bases and J lost 8; bases outside the gene matches: 3. The CDR3 loop spans 14 amino acids.

The chain recombines TRBV7-9 with TRBJ2-1; 7 nucleotides agree with TRBD2. V gave up 5 bases and J gave up 10 bases; unmatched junction bases: 14. CDR1 is SEHNR, CDR2 FQNEAQ, per germline (reference sequence). The CDR3 covers 15 residues. The CDR3: CASSPTSRVSSEQFF. The CDR3 coding sequence is TGTGCCAGCAGCCCGACTAGCCGGGTGAGTTCAGAGCAGTTCTTC.

This clone was found a few times. The rearrangement links TRBV28 to TRBJ1-5; 7 bases agree with TRBD1. J lost 2 bases, V lost 6 bases, and 1 base had no gene match. CDR3 length: 13 amino acids. The germline gives CDR1 MDHEN, CDR2 SYDVKM. The CDR3 loop is CASRGQGNQPQHF. For the CDR3, the DNA is TGTGCCAGCAGAGGACAGGGCAATCAGCCCCAGCATTTT.

The chain combines TRBV28 with TRBJ1-1; D may be TRBD1 (6 bases). The germline gives CDR1 MDHEN, CDR2 SYDVKM. This CDR3 region has 13 residues. The germline V and J ends were trimmed by 3 bases and 5 bases, with 10 bases remaining between them. The CDR3 DNA follows: TGTGCCAGCAGTTTCCTCGGACAGACTGAAGCTTTCTTT. It encodes CASSFLGQTEAFF.

The V call is TRBV7-2, the J call TRBJ1-2; tentatively, D is TRBD1 (6 bases). CDR3 length equals 15 residues. The ends were cut back, 0 bases at V and 4 bases at J, with 12 bases in the middle. Germline V gives CDR1 SGHTA, CDR2 FQGNSA. CDR3 coding DNA: TGTGCCAGCAGCTTAGCGCGACAGGCCGGCTATGGCTACACCTTC. It codes for CASSLARQAGYGYTF. The full variable domain, in which reference TRBV7-2 and TRBJ1-2 provide the parts outside the CDR3, is GAGVSQSPSNKVTEKGKDVELRCDPISGHTALYWYRQSLGQGLEFLIYFQGNSAPDKSGLPSDRFSAERTGGSVSTLTIQRTQQEDSAVYLCASSLARQAGYGYTFGSGTRLTVV.

This rearrangement joins TRBV27 to TRBJ1-6; 7 nucleotides agree with TRBD1. Trimming removed 0 bases from V and 7 bases from J; junction bases left unmatched: 3. This CDR3 is 15 amino acids long. Germline V gene data show CDR1 as MNHEY and CDR2 as SMNVEV (reference sequence). The CDR3 reads CASSLSGTVNSPLHF. CDR3 DNA sequence: TGTGCCAGCAGTTTATCAGGGACAGTAAATTCACCCCTCCACTTT.

The chain recombines TRBV4-1 with TRBJ2-7; TRBD2 matches 9 bases. The CDR3 length is 17 residues. Germline values: CDR1 MGHRA, CDR2 YSYEKL. After removal of 2 bases from V and 5 bases from J, the junction contained 13 bases not matched to a gene. This CDR3 is CASSQPRAGGARDEQYF. CDR3 DNA: TGCGCCAGCAGCCAACCGAGGGCGGGGGGGGCCCGTGACGAGCAGTACTTC.

The chain recombines TRBV29-1 with TRBJ1-2, with D unresolved. The V end was cut by 6 bases, the J end by 5 bases, with 16 bases between. The CDR3 spans 13 residues. Germline-derived CDR1 and CDR2 are SQVTM and ANQGSEA. The CDR3 DNA sequence: TGCAGCGTCCTTTCTACTGAATCATATGGCTACACCTTC. Its protein is CSVLSTESYGYTF. Full variable domain (remainder filled in from reference TRBV29-1 and TRBJ1-2): SAVISQKPSRDICQRGTSLTIQCQVDSQVTMMFWYRQQPGQSLTLIATANQGSEATYESGFVIDKFPISRPNLTFSTLTVSNMSPEDSSIYLCSVLSTESYGYTFGSGTRLTVV.

This rearrangement joins TRBV15 to TRBJ1-1; D is perhaps TRBD1 (5 bases). With 5 bases removed from V and 4 bases from J, the gap between germline ends came to 14 bases. This CDR3 comprises 14 residues. CDR1 and CDR2 (germline): LNHNV, YYDKDF (reference sequence). As DNA, the CDR3 is TGTGCCACCAGCTCAAACCGGGGGGGCACTGAAGCTTTCTTT. It translates to CATSSNRGGTEAFF.

For the CDR3, the DNA is TGCGCCAGCAGCCAATGGGCAACAACGACTAATGAAAAACTGTTTTTT. Protein product: CASSQWATTTNEKLFF. The chain links TRBV4-1 to TRBJ1-4; D is undetermined. The CDR3 consists of 16 residues. Germline V lookup: CDR1 MGHRA, CDR2 YSYEKL. The V end was cut by 2 bases, the J end by 2 bases, with 12 bases between.

This clone was found a few times. This CDR3 reads CASNPGGMNTEAFF. The CDR3 nucleotides read TGTGCCAGCAACCCGGGGGGGATGAACACTGAAGCTTTCTTT. The chain carries TRBV7-2 and TRBJ1-1; tentatively, D is TRBD1 (5 bases). CDR3 size: 14 residues. Germline CDR1 SGHTA, CDR2 FQGNSA. Trimming left V 7 bases short and J 0 bases short, with 12 bases between.

The V gene is TRBV19, the J gene TRBJ2-7, with 9 positions matching TRBD2. Germline CDR1 reads LNHDA; CDR2 reads SQIVND (reference sequence). V trimming: 7 bases; J trimming: 2 bases; junction bases outside the gene matches: 6. The CDR3 sequence is 14 residues long. CDR3 region: CASTSAGGPYEQYF. CDR3 DNA sequence: TGTGCCAGTACAAGCGCGGGAGGGCCCTACGAGCAGTACTTC. Full variable domain (remainder filled in from reference TRBV19 and TRBJ2-7): DGGITQSPKYLFRKEGQNVTLSCEQNLNHDAMYWYRQDPGQGLRLIYYSQIVNDFQKGDIAEGYSVSREKKESFPLTVTSAQKNPTAFYLCASTSAGGPYEQYFGPGTRLTVT.

V gene TRBV6-1 combines with J gene TRBJ1-3; D ambiguous. Germline loops: CDR1 MNHNS, CDR2 SASEGT. Deletions cut 3 bases from V and 0 bases from J, with 9 bases between. The CDR3 runs to 15 residues. The DNA for the CDR3 is TGTGCCAGCAGTGATTCGGGGAGCTCTGGAAACACCATATATTTT. Its protein product is CASSDSGSSGNTIYF.

The chain links TRBV7-3 to TRBJ2-7; D is unclear. Trimming shortened V by 5 bases and J by 0 bases, and 8 bases separated the two germline ends. The germline gives CDR1 SGHTA, CDR2 FQGTGA. The CDR3 is 13 amino acids. The CDR3 here is CASSRLPSYEQYF. DNA for the CDR3: TGTGCCAGCAGCCGTCTACCCTCCTACGAGCAGTACTTC.

The CDR3 protein is CASSEREGDNSPLHF. CDR3 DNA sequence: TGTGCCAGCAGCGAAAGAGAGGGGGATAATTCACCCCTCCACTTT. The genes are TRBV9 and TRBJ1-6, with D possibly being TRBD1 (6 bases). The germline V gene has CDR1 SGDLS and CDR2 YYNGEE. Trimming shortened V by 3 bases and J by 5 bases, and 12 bases separated the two germline ends. CDR3 length equals 15 residues.

This clone is a singleton in its sample. V usage is TRBV7-6 and J usage is TRBJ1-1; no reliable D call. The germline gives CDR1 SGHVS, CDR2 FNYEAQ. Deletions cut 5 bases from V and 1 base from J, with 26 bases between. The CDR3 spans 19 residues. CDR3 nucleotides: TGTGCCAGCAGCCCCGAGCTTCCCTTCATCCTTAGTACGAACACTGAAGCTTTCTTT. Translated, it gives CASSPELPFILSTNTEAFF.

The chain links TRBV18 to TRBJ2-5; 8 nucleotides agree with TRBD1. CDR1 is KGHSH and CDR2 is LQKENI in the germline V gene. J lost 5 bases, V lost 3 bases, and 8 bases had no gene match. The CDR3 has 15 amino acids. Here the CDR3 DNA reads TGTGCCAGCTCACCCCGAACAGGGGGACGGGAGACCCAGTACTTC. This encodes CASSPRTGGRETQYF.

The V call is TRBV6-5, the J call TRBJ2-7; TRBD1 is a possible D gene (7 bases). The length of the CDR3 is 15 residues. V lost 0 bases, J lost 1 base, and 10 bases lay in between. Germline lookup yields CDR1 MNHEY and CDR2 SVGAGI. CDR3 nucleotide sequence: TGTGCCAGCAGTTACTCAGCAGGGGGGTCCTACGAGCAGTACTTC. Protein: CASSYSAGGSYEQYF.

The chain joins TRBV19 to TRBJ2-7, with 11 bases fitting TRBD1. The V segment lost 5 bases and the J segment 4 bases; nucleotides outside the gene matches: 4. This CDR3 is 14 amino acids long. Germline values: CDR1 LNHDA, CDR2 SQIVND (reference sequence). The CDR3 loop reads CASSGQGARYEQYF. The CDR3, as DNA: TGTGCCAGTAGTGGACAGGGGGCGCGGTACGAGCAGTACTTC.

The chain is built from TRBV6-5 and TRBJ1-2; D unresolved. The CDR3 consists of 14 residues. Deletions cut 6 bases from V and 7 bases from J, with 18 bases between. Germline V gives CDR1 MNHEY, CDR2 SVGAGI. The CDR3 sequence is CASRQDSPLAGYTF. The DNA of the CDR3 is TGTGCCAGCAGGCAGGACTCCCCTTTAGCTGGCTACACCTTC.

Worth noting for this clone: An end of the junction differs from the germline gene, which may be a read error. The chain couples TRBV7-7 to TRBJ2-1; tentatively, D is TRBD1 (7 bases). Germline V lookup: CDR1 SSHAT, CDR2 FNYEAQ (reference sequence). The CDR3 sequence is 14 residues long. The DNA of the CDR3 is TGTGCTAGCAGCTTGAGCAGGGGGGATACTGAGCAGTTCTTC. It translates to CASSLSRGDTEQFF.

The CDR3 loop reads CASSATSGGSNTGELFF. DNA for the CDR3: TGTGCCAGCAGTGCAACGAGCGGGGGTTCGAACACCGGGGAGCTGTTTTTT. The chain combines TRBV6-1 with TRBJ2-2; 8 bases are shared with TRBD2. J lost 0 bases, V lost 4 bases, and 7 bases had no gene match. Germline lookup yields CDR1 MNHNS and CDR2 SASEGT. The CDR3 has 17 residues.

The genes are TRBV25-1 and TRBJ2-5; no definite D call. From germline, CDR1 is MGHDK and CDR2 SYGVNS. The CDR3 runs 15 residues. V lost 4 bases to trimming and J lost 2 bases, with 14 bases between them. The DNA for the CDR3 is TGTGCCAGCAGTGCGAGTACTACATTACAAGAGACCCAGTACTTC. Amino acids: CASSASTTLQETQYF.

The chain employs TRBV25-1 and TRBJ2-3, with 10 nucleotides matching TRBD2. CDR1 and CDR2 from the germline V gene are MGHDK and SYGVNS. CDR3 length equals 14 residues. V shed 2 bases and J 6 bases; nucleotides not matched to a gene: 2. The CDR3 coding sequence is TGTGCCAGCAGTGAAACACTAGCGGGGGATACGCAGTATTTT. It is translated as CASSETLAGDTQYF.